The 24 T cell receptor beta chains below come from one sample, sequenced in a study of blood T cells in healthy people across ages. Together with a sample-barcoded 5' primer, a J-beta primer mix was included in a second PCR lasting roughly 6 to 12 cycles. From the 5' RACE reads, TCRdb called clonotypes with MiXCR, one entry per CDR3 protein. The sample holds 550,000 to 700,000 distinct CDR3 sequences; about 26% are singletons and the top ten take approximately 18%. Material: blood. These receptors were obtained from a woman between 70 and 85 years old in good health.

The chain links TRBV7-9 to TRBJ2-7; the match to TRBD2 covers 9 bases. This CDR3 has 14 residues. After removal of 4 bases from V and 6 bases from J, the junction contained 7 bases not matched to a gene. Looked up from germline, CDR1 is SEHNR and CDR2 is FQNEAQ (reference sequence). The DNA for the CDR3 is TGTGCCAGCAGCTCCGGCGGGGGGGATCTCGAGCAGTACTTC. This sequence encodes CASSSGGGDLEQYF.

This sequence joins TRBV12-3 or TRBV12-4 and TRBJ2-2, with D possibly matching TRBD2 (5 bases). The CDR3 covers 15 residues. Trimming removed 6 bases at V and 2 bases at J, with 13 bases between. The DNA of the CDR3 is TGTGCCAGCAGCCAAACGACTACCAACACCGGGGAGCTGTTTTTT. Amino acid sequence: CASSQTTTNTGELFF.

This clonotype was found a few times. The genes are TRBV13 and TRBJ2-5, with D possibly being TRBD2 (5 bases). This CDR3 is 16 amino acids long. CDR1 is PRHDT, CDR2 FYEKMQ, per germline (reference sequence). The V end was cut by 6 bases, the J end by 2 bases, with 19 bases between. CDR3 coding DNA: TGTGCCAGCAGTCAAATCCCACGTGGAGGTCAAGAGACCCAGTACTTC. Translation: CASSQIPRGGQETQYF.

Only a few counts were recorded for this clonotype. This chain joins TRBV6-6 and TRBJ2-2; D is possibly TRBD1 or TRBD2 (6 bases each). The CDR3 totals 15 residues. Trimming cost V 7 bases and J 5 bases, with 17 bases left between them. Germline CDR1 reads MNHNY; CDR2 reads SVGAGI (reference sequence). CDR3 residues: CASIGGSVLTGELFF. The CDR3 nucleotides read TGTGCCAGCATAGGGGGGTCGGTTTTGACCGGGGAGCTGTTTTTT.

The V and J genes are TRBV29-1 and TRBJ1-2; 8 bases line up with TRBD1. V was clipped by 3 bases and J by 4 bases; unmatched bases: 7. This CDR3 has 14 amino acids. Germline V lookup: CDR1 SQVTM, CDR2 ANQGSEA. CDR3 bases: TGCAGCGTTGAGGCAGGGGGCGCCCGCTATGGCTACACCTTC. This sequence encodes CSVEAGGARYGYTF. The full variable domain, rest sourced from reference TRBV29-1 and TRBJ1-2, is SAVISQKPSRDICQRGTSLTIQCQVDSQVTMMFWYRQQPGQSLTLIATANQGSEATYESGFVIDKFPISRPNLTFSTLTVSNMSPEDSSIYLCSVEAGGARYGYTFGSGTRLTVV.

The J gene is TRBJ1-1, the V gene TRBV2; weak D call: TRBD1 (5 bases). V lost 7 bases and J 1 base, leaving 10 bases between the germline ends. The CDR3 covers 13 residues. Germline V gene sequence: CDR1 SNHLY, CDR2 FYNNEI. The CDR3 region has the DNA TGTGCCAGCAACCCGAGGGGGAACACTGAAGCTTTCTTT. This gives the protein CASNPRGNTEAFF.

This clonotype was seen a few times. The chain carries TRBV7-2 and TRBJ2-7; tentative D call: TRBD2 (5 bases). Germline V lookup: CDR1 SGHTA, CDR2 FQGNSA. Trimming stripped 5 bases from V and 2 bases from J, with 16 bases between. This CDR3 is built from 15 residues. CDR3 region: CASSPLVLAPYEQYF. The CDR3 DNA follows: TGTGCCAGCAGCCCTCTGGTGCTAGCCCCCTACGAGCAGTACTTC.

This clonotype was observed at least ten times. The V gene is TRBV7-9, the J gene TRBJ2-4; 11 nucleotides agree with TRBD1. Germline CDR1 is SEHNR and CDR2 is FQNEAQ (reference sequence). V gave up 5 bases and J gave up 6 bases; unmatched junction bases: 6. The CDR3 runs to 15 residues. CDR3 sequence reads: CASSRTGGLGNIQYF. CDR3 DNA: TGTGCCAGCAGCCGGACAGGGGGCTTGGGAAACATTCAGTACTTC.

The V gene is TRBV24-1, the J gene TRBJ2-2; D uncertain. Germline V CDR1 and CDR2: KGHDR, SFDVKD. The CDR3 runs 15 residues. V lost 3 bases and J 2 bases, leaving 9 bases between the germline ends. Here the CDR3 DNA reads TGTGCCACCAGTGATAGTAGTGCTAACACCGGGGAGCTGTTTTTT. It translates to CATSDSSANTGELFF.

In its sample, this clonotype was seen a few times. The V call is TRBV18, the J call TRBJ2-5, with D possibly being TRBD1 or TRBD2 (6 bases each). TRBJ2-1 matches the DNA end more closely, so the J call is doubtful. Germline CDR1 reads KGHSH; CDR2 reads LQKENI. The CDR3 is 15 amino acids. This chain's CDR3 is CASSPPGASSNEQFF. CDR3 in DNA: TGTGCCAGCTCTCCTCCGGGGGCTAGCTCGAATGAGCAGTTCTTC.

This clonotype was counted a few times. V usage is TRBV2 and J usage is TRBJ2-2; 9 bases line up with TRBD2. Trimming took 4 bases from V and 5 from J; bases not matched to a gene: 5. Germline V gene sequence: CDR1 SNHLY, CDR2 FYNNEI. This CDR3 has 15 residues. CDR3 in amino acids: CASSVETSGTGELFF. CDR3 DNA: TGTGCCAGCAGTGTCGAGACTAGCGGAACCGGGGAGCTGTTTTTT.

The chain joins TRBV7-2 to TRBJ2-2; no firm D call. The CDR3 runs to 15 residues. The V gene's germline CDR1 is SGHTA and CDR2 FQGNSA. Trimming took off 1 base at V and 4 bases at J, with 10 bases between the two ends. The CDR3 loop is CASSLVEIPTGELFF. CDR3 bases: TGTGCCAGCAGCTTAGTAGAGATTCCCACCGGGGAGCTGTTTTTT. The variable domain in full, with the rest retrieved from reference TRBV7-2 and TRBJ2-2, is GAGVSQSPSNKVTEKGKDVELRCDPISGHTALYWYRQSLGQGLEFLIYFQGNSAPDKSGLPSDRFSAERTGGSVSTLTIQRTQQEDSAVYLCASSLVEIPTGELFFGEGSRLTVL.

This chain links TRBV7-2 with TRBJ2-2, with D uncertain. The CDR3 covers 14 residues. Germline loops: CDR1 SGHTA, CDR2 FQGNSA. V was cut by 4 bases and J by 0 bases, with 6 bases left in between. Here the CDR3 reads CASSSATNTGELFF. As DNA, the CDR3 is TGTGCCAGCAGCTCTGCTACGAACACCGGGGAGCTGTTTTTT.

The CDR3 is CSARAFRQGSNEKLFF. CDR3 nucleotides: TGCAGTGCTAGAGCATTCCGACAGGGGTCGAATGAAAAACTGTTTTTT. The chain couples TRBV20-1 to TRBJ1-4; 8 nucleotides line up with TRBD1. Per germline, CDR1 DFQATT and CDR2 SNEGSKA (reference sequence). CDR3 size: 16 residues. The V and J ends lost 1 base and 5 bases, in that order; junction bases with no gene match: 9.

V is TRBV5-1 and J is TRBJ1-1; no firm D call. This CDR3 spans 16 amino acids. V was shortened by 0 bases and J by 1 base, with 13 bases between the two germline ends. CDR1 and CDR2 (germline): SGHRS, YFSETQ. The CDR3 sequence: CASSLGGRSGNTEAFF. The CDR3 nucleotides are TGCGCCAGCAGCTTGGGTGGTCGGTCGGGGAACACTGAAGCTTTCTTT.

The gene calls are TRBV5-1 and TRBJ2-1, with D unresolved. Germline V gene lookup returns CDR1 SGHRS and CDR2 YFSETQ. V lost 0 bases and J 0 bases, leaving 7 bases between the germline ends. This CDR3 contains 15 residues. The CDR3 nucleotides are TGCGCCAGCAGCTTGGACTTTTCCTCCTACAATGAGCAGTTCTTC. It translates to CASSLDFSSYNEQFF.

This clonotype was observed a few times. CDR3 sequence: CASSTKTGSYGYTF. The DNA of the CDR3 is TGTGCCAGCTCAACAAAAACAGGCTCCTATGGCTACACCTTC. The chain joins TRBV18 to TRBJ1-2; tentative D call: TRBD1 (5 bases). V shed 5 bases and J shed 4 bases, with 14 bases lying between them. Germline V gives CDR1 KGHSH, CDR2 LQKENI. There are 14 residues in the CDR3.

This sequence joins TRBV9 and TRBJ2-1; 7 bases line up with TRBD1. The CDR3 spans 16 residues. V trimming: 0 bases; J trimming: 4 bases; junction bases outside the gene matches: 7. Germline V lookup: CDR1 SGDLS, CDR2 YYNGEE. CDR3 nucleotide sequence: TGTGCCAGCAGCGTAGCCGGAGCAGGGGGTTACAATGAGCAGTTCTTC. Protein sequence: CASSVAGAGGYNEQFF. Using reference TRBV9 and TRBJ2-1 for the parts outside the CDR3, the full variable domain is DSGVTQTPKHLITATGQRVTLRCSPRSGDLSVYWYQQSLDQGLQFLIQYYNGEERAKGNILERFSAQQFPDLHSELNLSSLELGDSALYFCASSVAGAGGYNEQFFGPGTRLTVL.

This sequence joins TRBV2 and TRBJ2-2; D might be TRBD1 (6 bases). This CDR3 contains 14 residues. The germline V gene encodes CDR1 SNHLY and CDR2 FYNNEI. V was cut by 11 bases and J by 2 bases, with 15 bases left in between. The CDR3 DNA is TGTGCCTCCTACAGGGTCCCCAACACCGGGGAGCTGTTTTTT. It specifies CASYRVPNTGELFF.

This clonotype appeared many times. A read error may account for a junction end that differs from germline. J is TRBJ2-7 and V is TRBV5-1; no firm D call. Germline lookup yields CDR1 SGHRS and CDR2 YFSETQ. CDR3 length equals 13 residues. This chain's CDR3 is CASSLQSSYEQYF. The DNA of the CDR3 is TGTGCCAGCAGCTTGCAAAGCTCCTACGAGCAGTACTTC.

The chain has TRBV5-5 and TRBJ1-3; no reliable D call. V was cut by 0 bases and J by 2 bases, with 12 bases left in between. The CDR3 has 16 residues. From germline, CDR1 is SGHKS and CDR2 YYEKEE (reference sequence). The CDR3, as DNA: TGTGCCAGCAGCTTGGCCGCTGGGCTTGCTGGAAACACCATATATTTT. Protein product: CASSLAAGLAGNTIYF.

The CDR3 loop is CASSQGPGGSYNEQFF. CDR3 in DNA: TGCGCCAGCAGCCAAGGGCCGGGGGGCTCCTACAATGAGCAGTTCTTC. The chain employs TRBV4-3 and TRBJ2-1; 7 bases line up with TRBD2. This CDR3 spans 16 amino acids. Trimming took 1 base from V and 0 from J; bases not matched to a gene: 3. Germline-derived CDR1 and CDR2 are LGHNA and YSLEER.

The chain has TRBV2 and TRBJ2-1, with 10 bases fitting TRBD1. The CDR3 has 13 amino acids. Germline CDR1 and CDR2: SNHLY and FYNNEI. V shed 8 bases and J 13 bases; nucleotides not matched to a gene: 11. This CDR3 reads CASGQGDDPHQFF. The DNA for the CDR3 is TGTGCCAGCGGACAGGGGGACGACCCTCACCAGTTCTTC.

The sample holds a few counts of this clonotype. The V and J genes are TRBV12-3 or TRBV12-4 and TRBJ2-5; 7 bases map to TRBD1. The CDR3 is 13 amino acids. The J segment lost 4 bases and the V segment lost 8 bases, leaving 7 bases of the junction unmatched. The CDR3 here is CASGEQGSETQYF. The CDR3 region has the DNA TGTGCCAGCGGAGAACAGGGGTCAGAGACCCAGTACTTC.